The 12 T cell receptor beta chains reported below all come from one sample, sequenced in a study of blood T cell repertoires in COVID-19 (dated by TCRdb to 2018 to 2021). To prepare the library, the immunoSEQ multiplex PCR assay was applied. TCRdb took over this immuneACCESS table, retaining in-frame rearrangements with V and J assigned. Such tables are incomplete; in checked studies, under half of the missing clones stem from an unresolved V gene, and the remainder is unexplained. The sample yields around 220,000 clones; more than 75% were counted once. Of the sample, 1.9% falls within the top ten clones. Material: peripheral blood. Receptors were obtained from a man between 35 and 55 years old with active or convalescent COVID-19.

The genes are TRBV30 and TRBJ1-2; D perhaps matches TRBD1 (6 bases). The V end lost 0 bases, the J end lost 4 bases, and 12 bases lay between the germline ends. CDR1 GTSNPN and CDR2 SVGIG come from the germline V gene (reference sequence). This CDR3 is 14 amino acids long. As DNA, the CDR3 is TGTGCCTGGAGTGTAGGGGGAAAAGGCTATGGCTACACCTTC. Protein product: CAWSVGGKGYGYTF.

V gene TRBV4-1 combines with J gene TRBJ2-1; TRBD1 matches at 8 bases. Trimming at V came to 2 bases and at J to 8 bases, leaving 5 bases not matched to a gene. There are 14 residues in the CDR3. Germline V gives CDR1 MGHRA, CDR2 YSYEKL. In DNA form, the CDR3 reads TGCGCCAGCAGCCAACAGGGGGCGGGGTATGAGCAGTTCTTC. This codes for CASSQQGAGYEQFF.

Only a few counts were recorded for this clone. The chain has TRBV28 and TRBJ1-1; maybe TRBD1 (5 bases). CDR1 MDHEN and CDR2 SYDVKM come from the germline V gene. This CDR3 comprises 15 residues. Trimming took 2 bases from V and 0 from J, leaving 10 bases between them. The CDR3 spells CASSLPDSMNTEAFF. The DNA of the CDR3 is TGTGCCAGCAGTTTACCCGACAGTATGAACACTGAAGCTTTCTTT.

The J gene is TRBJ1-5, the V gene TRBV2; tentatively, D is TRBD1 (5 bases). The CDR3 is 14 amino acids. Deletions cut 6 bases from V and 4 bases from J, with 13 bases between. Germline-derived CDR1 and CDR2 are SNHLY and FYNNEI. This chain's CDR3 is CASRDDSSNQPQHF. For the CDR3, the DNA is TGTGCCAGCAGAGATGACAGCTCAAATCAGCCCCAGCATTTT.

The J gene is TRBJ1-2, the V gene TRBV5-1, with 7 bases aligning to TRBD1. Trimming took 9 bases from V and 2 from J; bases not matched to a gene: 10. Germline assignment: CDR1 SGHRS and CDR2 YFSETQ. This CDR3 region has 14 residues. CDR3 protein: CATSEAGGNYGYTF. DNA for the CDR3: TGCGCCACCTCGGAGGCAGGGGGAAACTATGGCTACACCTTC.

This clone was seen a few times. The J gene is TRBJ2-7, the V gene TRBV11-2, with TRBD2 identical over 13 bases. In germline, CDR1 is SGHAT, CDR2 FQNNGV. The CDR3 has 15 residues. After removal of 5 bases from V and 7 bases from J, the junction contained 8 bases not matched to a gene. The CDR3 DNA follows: TGTGCCAGCAGCGGCTCACTAGCGGGAGGGCTTGAGCAGTACTTC. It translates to CASSGSLAGGLEQYF.

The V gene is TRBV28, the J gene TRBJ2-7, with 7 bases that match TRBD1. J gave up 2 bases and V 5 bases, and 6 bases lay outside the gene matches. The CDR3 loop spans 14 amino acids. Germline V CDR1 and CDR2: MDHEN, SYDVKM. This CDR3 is CASSPRDSPYEQYF. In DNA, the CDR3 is TGTGCCAGCAGTCCGAGGGACAGCCCCTACGAGCAGTACTTC.

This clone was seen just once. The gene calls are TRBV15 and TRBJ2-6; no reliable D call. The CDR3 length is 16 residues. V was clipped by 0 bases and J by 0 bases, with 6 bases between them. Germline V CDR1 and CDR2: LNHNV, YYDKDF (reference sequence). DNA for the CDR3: TGTGCCACCAGCAGAGATGGTAGCTCTGGGGCCAACGTCCTGACTTTC. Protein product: CATSRDGSSGANVLTF.

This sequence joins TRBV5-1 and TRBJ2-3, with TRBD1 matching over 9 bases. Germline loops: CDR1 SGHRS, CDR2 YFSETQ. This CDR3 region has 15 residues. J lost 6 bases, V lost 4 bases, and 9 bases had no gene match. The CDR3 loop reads CASSARDRVVDTQYF. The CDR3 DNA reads TGCGCCAGCAGCGCCCGGGACAGGGTCGTCGATACGCAGTATTTT.

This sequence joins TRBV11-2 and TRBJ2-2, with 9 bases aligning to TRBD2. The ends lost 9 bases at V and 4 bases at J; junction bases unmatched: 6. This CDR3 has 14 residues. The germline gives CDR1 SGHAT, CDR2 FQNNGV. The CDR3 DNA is TGTGCCAGTGGCGGGAGGGGAGGCACCGGGGAGCTGTTTTTT. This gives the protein CASGGRGGTGELFF.

Here the CDR3 reads CASSQWGPGNTIYF. In DNA form, the CDR3 reads TGTGCCAGCAGCCAGTGGGGCCCTGGAAACACCATATATTTT. The V and J genes are TRBV28 and TRBJ1-3; tentative D call: TRBD1 (5 bases). Trimming left V 6 bases short and J 2 bases short, with 11 bases between. The CDR3 has 14 residues. Germline CDR1 is MDHEN and CDR2 is SYDVKM.

CDR3 DNA: TGTGCCAGCAGCCAAGGACAGAATTTGAACACTGAAGCTTTCTTT. Its protein product is CASSQGQNLNTEAFF. The chain couples TRBV4-2 to TRBJ1-1, with D perhaps TRBD1 (5 bases). The germline gives CDR1 LGHNA, CDR2 YNFKEQ. This CDR3 spans 15 amino acids. V was shortened by 1 base and J by 0 bases, with 9 bases between the two germline ends.